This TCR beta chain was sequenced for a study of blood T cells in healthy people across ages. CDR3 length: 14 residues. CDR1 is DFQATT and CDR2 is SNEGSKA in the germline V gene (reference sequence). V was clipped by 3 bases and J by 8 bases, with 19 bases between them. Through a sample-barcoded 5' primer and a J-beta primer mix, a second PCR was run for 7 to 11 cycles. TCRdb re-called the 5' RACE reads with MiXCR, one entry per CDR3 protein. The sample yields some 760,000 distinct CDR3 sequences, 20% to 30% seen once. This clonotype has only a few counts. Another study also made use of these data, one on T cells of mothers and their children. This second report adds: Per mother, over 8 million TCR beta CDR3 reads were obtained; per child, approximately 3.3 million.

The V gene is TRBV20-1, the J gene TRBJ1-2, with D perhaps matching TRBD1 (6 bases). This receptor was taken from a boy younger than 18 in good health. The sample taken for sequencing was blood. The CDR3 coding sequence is TGCAGTGCTAGGATAACTTCTGACAGGTTGGGCTACACCTTC. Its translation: CSARITSDRLGYTF.